This T cell receptor (beta chain) was identified during a study of shared clonotypes between healthy human individuals. Study details: Used for every donor were three CD4 naive, three CD4 memory, two CD8 naive and one CD8 memory plate.

Germline V gives CDR1 MDHEN, CDR2 SYDVKM. Germline trimming cut 6 bases from V and 8 bases from J; bases unmatched to any gene: 14. The CDR3 loop spans 15 amino acids. Assay execution took place at the deep level. Produced via immunoSEQ multiplex PCR; TCRdb's table is partial and in-frame only. The data contain about 1.1 million clones, around 77% of them singletons. This clone showed up just once. Material for sequencing was memory CD4+ T cells from PBMCs. This sample's subset: CD45RA-negative fraction. The sequence came from a young man in good health. Some clones in this sample may be carry-over from other donors' samples. The V gene is TRBV28, the J gene TRBJ1-2, with TRBD1 matching over 8 bases. The CDR3 is CASRHPRTGSRGYTF. The CDR3 DNA reads as TGTGCCAGCAGGCACCCACGGACAGGGTCCCGCGGCTACACCTTC.